A single sample is the source of the 9 T cell receptor beta chains below, sequenced in a study of cytomegalovirus exposure and HLA in healthy donors. Primers: 60 Vbeta forward and 13 Jbeta reverse. The data were produced by immunoSEQ multiplex PCR, yet TCRdb's version contains in-frame clones alone and is incomplete. The profile shows 150,000 to 200,000 clones, roughly 76% of them singletons. Sequencing was carried out using PBMCs. The origin of the receptors is a male donor in good health and CMV-seronegative.

This clone came up once. The rearrangement links TRBV29-1 to TRBJ2-2; 7 positions match TRBD1. CDR1 SQVTM and CDR2 ANQGSEA come from the germline V gene. The J segment lost 5 bases and the V segment lost 7 bases, leaving 4 bases of the junction unmatched. CDR3 length: 12 residues. The CDR3 nucleotides are TGCAGCGCCAGACAGGGAACCGGGGAGCTGTTTTTT. It is translated as CSARQGTGELFF.

A note on this clone: In the same sample, other DNA sequences code for this CDR3. The chain has TRBV27 and TRBJ1-5, with a weak D call TRBD1 (5 bases). The V end lost 0 bases, the J end lost 6 bases, and 9 bases lay between the germline ends. The CDR3 runs to 14 residues. The V gene's germline CDR1 is MNHEY and CDR2 SMNVEV (reference sequence). This CDR3 is CASSLSGGGQPQHF. The DNA for the CDR3 is TGTGCCAGCAGTTTATCCGGGGGAGGTCAGCCCCAGCATTTT.

This chain connects TRBV29-1 to TRBJ2-6; 9 nucleotides match TRBD1. J lost 1 base, V lost 6 bases, and 1 base had no gene match. The CDR3 has 14 amino acids. Germline CDR1 is SQVTM and CDR2 is ANQGSEA. CDR3 sequence: CSVGQGSGANVLTF. The CDR3 bases are TGCAGCGTGGGACAGGGATCTGGGGCCAACGTCCTGACTTTC.

This rearrangement joins TRBV4-1 to TRBJ2-7, with TRBD2 as a possible D gene (5 bases). The CDR3 runs 15 residues. Germline V gene lookup returns CDR1 MGHRA and CDR2 YSYEKL. V was pared by 0 bases and J by 5 bases, with 14 bases between. The chain's CDR3 is CASSQDILAPNEQYF. CDR3 coding DNA: TGCGCCAGCAGCCAAGATATCCTAGCCCCCAACGAGCAGTACTTC.

J is TRBJ1-2 and V is TRBV27, with a weak D call TRBD1 (5 bases). The CDR3 consists of 13 residues. From germline, CDR1 is MNHEY and CDR2 SMNVEV (reference sequence). V was clipped by 6 bases and J by 6 bases, with 14 bases between them. This CDR3 is CASRLTGGDGYTF. CDR3 bases: TGTGCCAGCAGGTTGACGGGGGGGGATGGCTACACCTTC.

The J gene is TRBJ1-6, the V gene TRBV11-3, with D uncertain. Germline assignment: CDR1 SGHNT and CDR2 YENEEA. The CDR3 totals 13 residues. The V end was cut by 0 bases, the J end by 9 bases, with 6 bases between. CDR3 in amino acids: CASSLDLSSPLHF. CDR3 nucleotide sequence: TGTGCCAGCAGCTTAGATCTAAGTTCACCCCTCCACTTT.

The V and J genes are TRBV2 and TRBJ1-1, with D uncertain. The germline V gene has CDR1 SNHLY and CDR2 FYNNEI. The CDR3 sequence is 13 residues long. Deletions cut 7 bases from V and 11 bases from J, with 20 bases between. This CDR3 reads CASKQRVDGEAFF. CDR3 nucleotides: TGTGCCAGCAAACAGAGGGTTGACGGGGAGGCTTTCTTT.

CDR3 sequence reads: CASSLAGQGLLHF. As DNA, the CDR3 is TGTGCCAGCAGCTTGGCGGGACAGGGTCTCCTCCACTTT. V is TRBV5-4 and J is TRBJ1-6; 9 bases match TRBD1. With 0 bases clipped from V and 15 bases from J, the junction kept 4 bases outside the gene matches. CDR1 and CDR2 (germline): SGHNT, YYREEE (reference sequence). This CDR3 has 13 residues.

The chain combines TRBV4-3 with TRBJ1-4, with D unresolved. V shed 1 base and J shed 4 bases, with 10 bases lying between them. The CDR3 is made up of 15 amino acids. Germline CDR1 and CDR2: LGHNA and YSLEER. DNA of the CDR3: TGCGCCAGCAGCCAAGGATGGGCTTATAATGAAAAACTGTTTTTT. Encoded protein: CASSQGWAYNEKLFF.